One T cell receptor (beta chain) is described in this entry. V lost 3 bases to trimming and J lost 2 bases, with 10 bases between them. Germline V gives CDR1 KGHSH, CDR2 LQKENI. The CDR3 loop spans 14 amino acids. CDR3 regions were amplified by Arm-PCR using iRepertoire HTBI primers to build TCR beta libraries. TCRdb re-analysed the multiplex PCR reads in MiXCR, keeping a single row per CDR3 protein. The table includes about 660,000 distinct CDR3 sequences, 30% detected once. Time point here: persistent/refractory GD, antithyroid drugs over 5 years with positive TRAb. PBMC-derived RNA was used for the TCR library. The source of the sample is a study of regulatory T cells in long-lasting Graves disease.

The chain has TRBV18 and TRBJ2-5; D gene unclear. This TCR was recovered from a female donor with Graves disease. The material sequenced was peripheral blood mononuclear cells (PBMCs), taken when the disease was refractory, from a patient treated with antithyroid drugs. The CDR3 DNA reads as TGTGCCAGCTCACCCGTTGTTCCTCAAGAGACCCAGTACTTC. It codes for CASSPVVPQETQYF.